Below are 12 T cell receptor beta chains sequenced from a single sample in a study of cytomegalovirus exposure and HLA in healthy donors. This PCR relied on a set of 60 Vbeta primers and 13 Jbeta primers. TCRdb's copy holds only in-frame clones and misses some; the assay was immunoSEQ multiplex PCR. The sample holds about 200,000 clones; 70% to 90% are singletons and the top ten take about 2.5%. The sequencing input was PBMCs. The receptors here all came from a woman aged 50 to 60 in good health and CMV-seronegative.

V and J are TRBV5-1 and TRBJ1-1, with a possible D match to TRBD1 (6 bases). Germline CDR1 reads SGHRS; CDR2 reads YFSETQ. The CDR3 spans 16 residues. Trimming took 6 bases from V and 1 from J, leaving 19 bases between them. The CDR3: CASTRGPGVSNTEAFF. The DNA of the CDR3 is TGCGCCAGCACCCGGGGTCCAGGGGTATCGAACACTGAAGCTTTCTTT.

The rearrangement links TRBV2 to TRBJ2-2; D perhaps matches TRBD2 (6 bases). The germline V gene encodes CDR1 SNHLY and CDR2 FYNNEI. CDR3 length: 15 amino acids. Trimming stripped 4 bases from V and 8 bases from J, with 17 bases between. Here the CDR3 reads CASSVGGPGTGELFF. CDR3 coding DNA: TGTGCCAGCAGTGTGGGCGGTCCCGGGACTGGGGAGCTGTTTTTT.

The chain uses TRBV7-2 and TRBJ1-2; a possible D gene is TRBD1 (6 bases). V was shortened by 8 bases and J by 7 bases, with 23 bases between the two germline ends. The germline CDR1 and CDR2 sequences are SGHTA and FQGNSA. This CDR3 has 15 amino acids. The CDR3 loop is CASGSFLGRGLGYTF. The CDR3 DNA reads as TGTGCCAGCGGCTCGTTTCTGGGCAGGGGTCTTGGCTACACCTTC.

This clone is a singleton in its sample. The chain employs TRBV6-1 and TRBJ2-7; TRBD1 aligns across 11 bases. The germline gives CDR1 MNHNS, CDR2 SASEGT. This CDR3 is built from 16 residues. V lost 4 bases, J lost 5 bases, and 10 bases stayed unmatched. The CDR3 sequence: CASSAIYGTGGNEQYF. The CDR3 DNA follows: TGTGCCAGCAGTGCGATTTACGGGACAGGGGGTAACGAGCAGTACTTC.

The chain uses TRBV27 and TRBJ1-1; the match to TRBD1 covers 10 bases. Germline V CDR1 and CDR2: MNHEY, SMNVEV (reference sequence). V was pared by 3 bases and J by 11 bases, with 3 bases of the junction left unmatched. The CDR3 length is 12 residues. The CDR3 loop reads CASSFLGQGAFF. CDR3 bases: TGTGCCAGCAGTTTCCTGGGACAGGGGGCTTTCTTT.

The rearrangement joins TRBV6-6 to TRBJ1-1; D is undetermined. Trimming removed 0 bases from V and 7 bases from J, with 6 bases in between. CDR1 is MNHNY, CDR2 SVGAGI, per germline (reference sequence). The CDR3 is 12 residues long. The CDR3 nucleotides are TGTGCCAGCAGTTACTCGAGCGGTGAAGCTTTCTTT. This encodes CASSYSSGEAFF.

This clone was picked up one time. V is TRBV6-4 and J is TRBJ2-5; the D gene is possibly TRBD2 (7 bases). The V end lost 1 base, the J end lost 5 bases, and 20 bases lay between the germline ends. Germline-derived CDR1 and CDR2 are MRHNA and SNTAGT. CDR3 length: 17 amino acids. CDR3 region: CASSDCLGGPFSETQYF. The CDR3 DNA is TGTGCCAGCAGTGACTGCTTGGGGGGGCCGTTTTCGGAGACCCAGTACTTC.

This chain uses TRBV20-1 with TRBJ2-5; D unresolved. The CDR3 loop spans 11 amino acids. Germline CDR1 is DFQATT and CDR2 is SNEGSKA (reference sequence). The CDR3 protein is CSAVGRETQYF. In DNA form, the CDR3 reads TGCAGCGCAGTTGGGCGAGAGACCCAGTACTTC.

The chain employs TRBV5-4 and TRBJ1-2; 8 bases are a match to TRBD1. The CDR3 sequence is 12 residues long. With V trimmed by 6 bases and J by 6 bases, 4 bases remained unmatched. From germline, CDR1 is SGHNT and CDR2 YYREEE (reference sequence). This CDR3 reads CASKDRADGYTF. CDR3 sequence (DNA): TGTGCCAGCAAGGACAGGGCGGATGGCTACACCTTC.

V usage is TRBV19 and J usage is TRBJ1-2; D is unclear. The CDR3 totals 11 residues. Trimming pared 7 bases from V and 7 bases from J, leaving 10 bases between. Germline CDR1 LNHDA, CDR2 SQIVND (reference sequence). The CDR3 reads CASTHVGGYTF. CDR3 nucleotides: TGTGCCAGTACCCACGTCGGTGGCTACACCTTC.

This clone has more than one count but fewer than ten. DNA for the CDR3: TGTGCCAGCTCACTTGACAGGGTAGTGGGAACTGAAGCTTTCTTT. It codes for CASSLDRVVGTEAFF. This chain connects TRBV18 to TRBJ1-1; TRBD1 matches 7 bases. CDR1 is KGHSH and CDR2 is LQKENI in the germline V gene. The CDR3 contains 15 residues. The trim removed 4 bases at V and 5 bases at J, leaving 10 bases unmatched.

This clone was recorded a few times. The chain uses TRBV28 and TRBJ1-2; TRBD1 agrees at 9 bases. CDR1 and CDR2 from the germline V gene are MDHEN and SYDVKM. The J segment lost 5 bases and the V segment lost 6 bases, leaving 7 bases of the junction unmatched. This CDR3 is built from 14 residues. The CDR3 loop is CASSPGTGIYGYTF. The CDR3 bases are TGTGCCAGCAGCCCCGGGACAGGGATTTATGGCTACACCTTC.